This T cell receptor (beta chain) was sequenced for a study of early stage breast cancer tumors. Study-level information: About 80% of the 16 invasive tumors were ER+, PR+ and HER2-. Around 10-fold was the mean read coverage per sample.

Overall study results and limits: Compared with adjacent normal breast, tumors showed roughly 2.5-fold denser, more clonal T cells.

A note on this clone: Its cognate antigen is unknown.

Trimming pared 6 bases from V and 5 bases from J, leaving 12 bases between. There are 13 residues in the CDR3. Germline CDR1 SNHLY, CDR2 FYNNEI. The protocol was immunoSEQ multiplex PCR, while the TCRdb copy is restricted to in-frame clones and leaves out a portion. The table shows fewer than 70,000 clones, with over 60% occurring only once. Sequenced material: blood. The TCR was taken from a person aged 30-39 years with breast cancer. This chain links TRBV2 with TRBJ2-3, with D possibly being TRBD2 (5 bases). CDR3 DNA: TGTGCCAGCAGCGGCCAACGGGGAGATACGCAGTATTTT. As protein: CASSGQRGDTQYF.